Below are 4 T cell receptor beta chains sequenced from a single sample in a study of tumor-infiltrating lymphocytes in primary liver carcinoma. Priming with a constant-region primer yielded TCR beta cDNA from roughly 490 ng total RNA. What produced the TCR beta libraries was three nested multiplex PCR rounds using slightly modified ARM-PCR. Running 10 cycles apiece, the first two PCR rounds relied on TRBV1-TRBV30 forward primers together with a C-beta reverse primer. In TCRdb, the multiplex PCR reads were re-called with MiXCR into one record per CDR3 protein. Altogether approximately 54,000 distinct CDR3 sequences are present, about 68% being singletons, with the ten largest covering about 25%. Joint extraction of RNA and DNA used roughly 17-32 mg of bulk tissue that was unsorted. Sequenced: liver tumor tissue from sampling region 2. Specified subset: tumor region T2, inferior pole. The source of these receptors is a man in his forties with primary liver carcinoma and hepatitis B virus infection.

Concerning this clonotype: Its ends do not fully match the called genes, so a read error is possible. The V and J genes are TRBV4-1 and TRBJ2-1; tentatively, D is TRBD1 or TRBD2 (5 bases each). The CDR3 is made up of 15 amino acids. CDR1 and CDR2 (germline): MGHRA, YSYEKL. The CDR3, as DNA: TGCGCCATCAGCCAGAACAGGAGGCCCGAAAATGAGCAGTTCTTC. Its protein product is CAISQNRRPENEQFF.

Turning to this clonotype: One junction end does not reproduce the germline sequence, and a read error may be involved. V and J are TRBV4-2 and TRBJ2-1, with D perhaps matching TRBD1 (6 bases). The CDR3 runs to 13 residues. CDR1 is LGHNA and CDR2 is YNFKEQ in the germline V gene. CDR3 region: CASSQDQGNEQFF. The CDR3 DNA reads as TGTGCCAGCAGCCAAGATCAGGGGAATGAACAGTTCTTC.

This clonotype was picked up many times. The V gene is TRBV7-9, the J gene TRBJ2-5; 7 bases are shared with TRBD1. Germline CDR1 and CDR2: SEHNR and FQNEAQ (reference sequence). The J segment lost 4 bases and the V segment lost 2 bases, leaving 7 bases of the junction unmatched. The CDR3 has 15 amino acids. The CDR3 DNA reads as TGTGCCAGCAGCTTACAGCAACAGGGGTCAGAGACCCAGTACTTC. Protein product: CASSLQQQGSETQYF.

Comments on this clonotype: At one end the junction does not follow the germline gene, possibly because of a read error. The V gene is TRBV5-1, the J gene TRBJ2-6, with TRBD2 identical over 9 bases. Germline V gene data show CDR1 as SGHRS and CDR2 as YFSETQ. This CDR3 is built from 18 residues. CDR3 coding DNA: TGCGTCAGCAGCCCACGATTAGCGGGAGAAGCTGGGGCCAACGTCCTGACTTTC. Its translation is CVSSPRLAGEAGANVLTF.